Included here is one TCR beta chain sequence, with context. The record originates from a study of blood T cell repertoires in COVID-19. The table came from immunoSEQ multiplex PCR; TCRdb's copy has only in-frame clones and leaves some out. Of some 61,000 clones detected, about nine tenths appear once; the ten largest clones hold roughly 1.6%. Deletions cut 0 bases from V and 4 bases from J, with 4 bases between. The CDR3 totals 12 residues. Germline lookup yields CDR1 SGHRS and CDR2 YFSETQ. This clonotype originated in a man in his fifties or sixties with acute or convalescent COVID-19. The gene calls are TRBV5-1 and TRBJ1-2; D gene unclear. The sequencing input was peripheral blood. The CDR3, as DNA: TGCGCCAGCAGCTTGGACAGCTATGGCTACACCTTC. Translation gives CASSLDSYGYTF.